The 6 T cell receptor beta chains below all came from one sample that was sequenced in a study of long-term antiretroviral therapy in people with HIV. The libraries were made with immunoSEQ v3.0 at survey level. Assay: immunoSEQ multiplex PCR; the TCRdb copy retains only in-frame clones and omits some. The data contain 45,000 or so clones, over 90% of them singletons. The sequencing here drew on unsorted PBMCs, taken 3.7 years after starting antiretroviral therapy. These receptors were collected from a woman aged 45-59 years with HIV.

This sequence joins TRBV7-2 and TRBJ2-5; the D gene is possibly TRBD1 (6 bases). The CDR3 runs to 15 residues. CDR1 and CDR2 (germline): SGHTA, FQGNSA. Trimming pared 5 bases from V and 5 bases from J, leaving 18 bases between. The CDR3 loop is CASSQGPTGWETQYF. The DNA of the CDR3 is TGTGCCAGCAGCCAGGGTCCTACAGGGTGGGAGACCCAGTACTTC. Drawing the rest from reference TRBV7-2 and TRBJ2-5, the complete variable domain is GAGVSQSPSNKVTEKGKDVELRCDPISGHTALYWYRQSLGQGLEFLIYFQGNSAPDKSGLPSDRFSAERTGGSVSTLTIQRTQQEDSAVYLCASSQGPTGWETQYFGPGTRLLVL.

The chain combines TRBV25-1 with TRBJ2-6; 7 bases fit TRBD1. CDR3 length: 18 residues. CDR1 MGHDK and CDR2 SYGVNS come from the germline V gene. With 2 bases clipped from V and 2 bases from J, the junction kept 9 bases outside the gene matches. The CDR3, as DNA: TGTGCCAGCAGTGAAATGGGACAGTGGACCCCTGGGGCCAACGTCCTGACTTTC. This sequence encodes CASSEMGQWTPGANVLTF.

The rearrangement joins TRBV7-6 to TRBJ2-5, with D tentatively TRBD1 (5 bases). Looked up from germline, CDR1 is SGHVS and CDR2 is FNYEAQ. Trimming removed 2 bases at V and 1 base at J, with 8 bases between. The CDR3 totals 14 residues. CDR3 in amino acids: CASSLMTVQETQYF. CDR3 DNA sequence: TGTGCCAGCAGCTTAATGACAGTCCAAGAGACCCAGTACTTC.

The chain employs TRBV14 and TRBJ2-2; D call uncertain. Germline CDR1 is SGHDN and CDR2 is FVKESK. The length of the CDR3 is 14 residues. Deletions cut 2 bases from V and 2 bases from J, with 6 bases between. The CDR3 protein is CASSQQTNTGELFF. In DNA, the CDR3 is TGTGCCAGCAGCCAACAGACCAACACCGGGGAGCTGTTTTTT.

This clone was recorded only once. The rearrangement links TRBV5-1 to TRBJ1-1; D ambiguous. From germline, CDR1 is SGHRS and CDR2 YFSETQ. The V and J ends lost 5 bases and 0 bases respectively, with 11 bases between them. This CDR3 contains 14 residues. The CDR3 loop reads CASRVGNMNTEAFF. CDR3 DNA: TGCGCCAGCAGGGTGGGCAACATGAACACTGAAGCTTTCTTT.

The chain links TRBV6-5 to TRBJ1-6; D gene uncertain. This CDR3 contains 13 residues. Between the trimmed V and J ends, which lost 0 bases and 7 bases, there was a span of 4 bases. Germline V gene sequence: CDR1 MNHEY, CDR2 SVGAGI. Written as DNA, the CDR3 is TGTGCCAGCAGTTACTCGCGAAATTCACCCCTCCACTTT. Protein: CASSYSRNSPLHF.